A single sample is the source of the 24 T cell receptor beta chains below, sequenced in a study of cytomegalovirus exposure and HLA in healthy donors. It was with 60 Vbeta and 13 Jbeta primers that the PCR ran. This table comes from immunoSEQ multiplex PCR, and its TCRdb copy is limited to in-frame clones, with some not included. The sample contains a few hundred thousand clones, about 90% of which appear only once. Input material: PBMCs. The receptor set was obtained from a girl aged 2 to 9 in good health and CMV-seronegative.

The chain has TRBV4-1 and TRBJ1-2, with TRBD1 as a possible D gene (5 bases). The ends were cut back, 0 bases at V and 2 bases at J, with 13 bases in the middle. CDR3 size: 16 residues. Germline lookup yields CDR1 MGHRA and CDR2 YSYEKL. The CDR3 nucleotides are TGCGCCAGCAGCCAAGATACAGCACAGGTGAACTATGGCTACACCTTC. As protein: CASSQDTAQVNYGYTF.

The J gene is TRBJ2-5, the V gene TRBV5-1; 14 bases match TRBD2. Germline lookup yields CDR1 SGHRS and CDR2 YFSETQ. The CDR3 spans 16 residues. V was clipped by 4 bases and J by 4 bases; unmatched bases: 6. The CDR3 reads CASSHRTSGGRETQYF. The CDR3, as DNA: TGCGCCAGCAGCCACCGGACTAGCGGGGGGAGAGAGACCCAGTACTTC.

The gene calls are TRBV19 and TRBJ2-3; 7 bases are shared with TRBD1. J was trimmed by 4 bases and V by 5 bases; bases with no gene match: 15. Germline CDR1 is LNHDA and CDR2 is SQIVND (reference sequence). The CDR3 totals 17 residues. The chain's CDR3 is CASSVAPDRVFPDTQYF. For the CDR3, the DNA is TGTGCCAGTAGTGTTGCCCCCGACAGGGTATTCCCAGATACGCAGTATTTT.

V and J are TRBV27 and TRBJ1-1; 9 positions agree with TRBD1. The germline V gene encodes CDR1 MNHEY and CDR2 SMNVEV (reference sequence). The CDR3 has 16 residues. Germline trimming cut 1 base from V and 2 bases from J; bases unmatched to any gene: 5. The CDR3 here is CASSLYTGGLNTEAFF. CDR3 coding DNA: TGTGCCAGCAGTTTATATACAGGGGGCCTAAACACTGAAGCTTTCTTT.

The chain recombines TRBV27 with TRBJ1-4, with D possibly matching TRBD1 (6 bases). CDR1 MNHEY and CDR2 SMNVEV come from the germline V gene (reference sequence). CDR3 length equals 17 residues. Trimming removed 5 bases from V and 7 bases from J, with 23 bases in between. CDR3 loop: CASSPRRLQGWGEKLFF. Written as DNA, the CDR3 is TGTGCCAGCAGTCCCCGCCGTCTACAGGGTTGGGGTGAAAAACTGTTTTTT.

The J gene is TRBJ2-3, the V gene TRBV2; 9 bases agree with TRBD1. The germline CDR1 and CDR2 sequences are SNHLY and FYNNEI. J gave up 4 bases and V 6 bases, and 11 bases lay outside the gene matches. The CDR3 runs 16 residues. CDR3 amino acids: CASRRRDREKADTQYF. In DNA form, the CDR3 reads TGTGCCAGCAGGCGAAGGGACAGGGAGAAGGCAGATACGCAGTATTTT. Full variable domain (remainder filled in from reference TRBV2 and TRBJ2-3): EPEVTQTPSHQVTQMGQEVILRCVPISNHLYFYWYRQILGQKVEFLVSFYNNEISEKSEIFDDQFSVERPDGSNFTLKIRSTKLEDSAMYFCASRRRDREKADTQYFGPGTRLTVL.

CDR3 sequence reads: CASSLVGRPNPEQFF. CDR3 in DNA: TGCGCCAGCAGCTTGGTTGGGAGACCCAACCCTGAGCAGTTCTTC. This chain uses TRBV5-1 with TRBJ2-1; maybe TRBD2 (5 bases). Germline loops: CDR1 SGHRS, CDR2 YFSETQ. CDR3 length: 15 amino acids. V was cut by 0 bases and J by 9 bases, with 16 bases left in between.

The V gene is TRBV7-2, the J gene TRBJ1-2; TRBD1 is a possible D gene (6 bases). V gave up 5 bases and J gave up 4 bases, with 17 bases separating them. The CDR3 runs to 15 residues. Germline CDR1 is SGHTA and CDR2 is FQGNSA. The CDR3 DNA reads TGTGCCAGCAGCCCAATGGGGGCCGCTGGCTATGGCTACACCTTC. It translates to CASSPMGAAGYGYTF. The whole variable domain, remainder taken from reference TRBV7-2 and TRBJ1-2, is GAGVSQSPSNKVTEKGKDVELRCDPISGHTALYWYRQSLGQGLEFLIYFQGNSAPDKSGLPSDRFSAERTGGSVSTLTIQRTQQEDSAVYLCASSPMGAAGYGYTFGSGTRLTVV.

V gene TRBV27 combines with J gene TRBJ1-1; D ambiguous. Germline values: CDR1 MNHEY, CDR2 SMNVEV (reference sequence). Trimming left V 8 bases short and J 3 bases short, with 13 bases between. CDR3 length: 13 residues. The CDR3 region is CASPPVRHTEAFF. In nucleotides, the CDR3 is TGTGCCAGCCCACCCGTCAGGCACACTGAAGCTTTCTTT.

The chain couples TRBV11-2 to TRBJ2-2, with 8 bases matching TRBD2. CDR1 is SGHAT, CDR2 FQNNGV, per germline. This CDR3 region has 18 residues. V gave up 0 bases and J gave up 4 bases; unmatched junction bases: 10. The CDR3 here is CASSLDIGPSGRTGELFF. The CDR3 nucleotides are TGTGCCAGCAGCTTAGATATCGGTCCTAGCGGGCGCACCGGGGAGCTGTTTTTT.

The J gene is TRBJ2-2, the V gene TRBV2; 10 bases are shared with TRBD2. J was trimmed by 1 base and V by 2 bases; bases with no gene match: 10. The CDR3 is 19 residues long. The germline gives CDR1 SNHLY, CDR2 FYNNEI. The CDR3 here is CASSEYLAGATLNTGELFF. DNA of the CDR3: TGTGCCAGCAGTGAATACCTAGCGGGGGCGACGTTGAACACCGGGGAGCTGTTTTTT.

The chain couples TRBV30 to TRBJ2-5, with unresolved D. The CDR3 has 15 amino acids. Germline V gene data show CDR1 as GTSNPN and CDR2 as SVGIG (reference sequence). Trimming took off 2 bases at V and 1 base at J, with 14 bases between the two ends. The CDR3 loop reads CAWSQELTTQETQYF. In DNA form, the CDR3 reads TGTGCCTGGAGTCAAGAACTTACCACCCAAGAGACCCAGTACTTC.

The chain couples TRBV6-1 to TRBJ1-1, with D tentatively TRBD1 (5 bases). V was shortened by 4 bases and J by 0 bases, with 15 bases between the two germline ends. This CDR3 spans 16 amino acids. CDR1 is MNHNS, CDR2 SASEGT, per germline. The CDR3 here is CASSAAKTAMNTEAFF. Here the CDR3 DNA reads TGTGCCAGCAGTGCCGCCAAGACAGCAATGAACACTGAAGCTTTCTTT.

The chain has TRBV7-9 and TRBJ1-6; 8 nucleotides agree with TRBD1. The length of the CDR3 is 16 residues. The trim removed 5 bases at V and 7 bases at J, leaving 10 bases unmatched. From germline, CDR1 is SEHNR and CDR2 FQNEAQ (reference sequence). In DNA, the CDR3 is TGTGCCAGCAGCGCCTTAGGACAGGGCGAAAATTCACCCCTCCACTTT. It is translated as CASSALGQGENSPLHF.

This clone has just one count. V is TRBV5-1 and J is TRBJ2-5; 9 nucleotides line up with TRBD2. J lost 2 bases, V lost 2 bases, and 4 bases had no gene match. This CDR3 contains 15 residues. Looked up from germline, CDR1 is SGHRS and CDR2 is YFSETQ. The CDR3 DNA is TGCGCCAGCAGCTTCAGCGGGGGGCCTCAAGAGACCCAGTACTTC. It yields the protein CASSFSGGPQETQYF.

This clone was counted once. It is unclear where the CDR3 begins or ends on the DNA, so no DNA is shown, and the CDR3 is as TCRdb lists it. The chain links TRBV5-5 to TRBJ2-5; TRBD2 is the table's D call, not checked against the DNA. The CDR3 contains 13 residues when both ends are counted. In germline, CDR1 is SGHKS, CDR2 YYEKEE (reference sequence). The CDR3 reads CASSFGSGTTWYF.

The CDR3 coding sequence is TGTGCCAGCACTGGACAGGGGGGTTCACCCCTCCACTTT. Translation: CASTGQGGSPLHF. J is TRBJ1-6 and V is TRBV2; 10 positions agree with TRBD1. Germline V lookup: CDR1 SNHLY, CDR2 FYNNEI. The CDR3 is made up of 13 amino acids. V dropped 7 bases and J dropped 9; count of bases not matched to a gene: 3.

The chain recombines TRBV6-1 with TRBJ1-5; no reliable D call. The germline gives CDR1 MNHNS, CDR2 SASEGT. The CDR3 runs to 15 residues. With 4 bases removed from V and 4 bases from J, the gap between germline ends came to 14 bases. The CDR3 here is CASSVSGLLNQPQHF. Here the CDR3 DNA reads TGTGCCAGCAGTGTTTCAGGCCTCCTGAATCAGCCCCAGCATTTT.

The rearrangement uses TRBV7-6 and TRBJ1-1; TRBD1 agrees at 7 bases. V was pared by 5 bases and J by 3 bases, with 9 bases of the junction left unmatched. CDR1 is SGHVS and CDR2 is FNYEAQ in the germline V gene. The CDR3 loop spans 15 amino acids. CDR3 sequence (DNA): TGTGCCAGCAGCCAAGGGGGCGCAGGGTACACTGAAGCTTTCTTT. The encoded protein is CASSQGGAGYTEAFF.

This rearrangement joins TRBV2 to TRBJ2-7; the match to TRBD2 covers 7 bases. V lost 6 bases and J lost 7; bases outside the gene matches: 9. Looked up from germline, CDR1 is SNHLY and CDR2 is FYNNEI. This CDR3 region has 13 residues. CDR3 loop: CASRGDRAGEQYF. CDR3 nucleotides: TGTGCCAGCAGGGGAGACAGAGCGGGGGAGCAGTACTTC.

V usage is TRBV10-1 and J usage is TRBJ2-3, with 7 bases that match TRBD2. Trimming removed 0 bases from V and 8 bases from J; junction bases left unmatched: 8. The CDR3 is made up of 15 amino acids. Germline CDR1 WNHNN, CDR2 SYGVQD (reference sequence). The CDR3 sequence: CASSESRGVGATQYF. The CDR3 DNA sequence: TGCGCCAGCAGTGAGTCACGGGGGGTAGGTGCTACGCAGTATTTT.

This chain connects TRBV28 to TRBJ2-7; D perhaps matches TRBD1 (6 bases). This CDR3 is 11 amino acids long. CDR1 is MDHEN and CDR2 is SYDVKM in the germline V gene. V shed 6 bases and J shed 7 bases, with 10 bases lying between them. The CDR3 loop is CASSSTGEQYF. The DNA of the CDR3 is TGTGCCAGCAGCTCAACAGGGGAGCAGTACTTC. The full variable domain, with the rest looked up from reference TRBV28 and TRBJ2-7, is DVKVTQSSRYLVKRTGEKVFLECVQDMDHENMFWYRQDPGLGLRLIYFSYDVKMKEKGDIPEGYSVSREKKERFSLILESASTNQTSMYLCASSSTGEQYFGPGTRLTVT.

In DNA form, the CDR3 reads TGTGCCAGCAGTTACGCGTCTGGGAGGCCTACTGAAGCTTTCTTT. This sequence encodes CASSYASGRPTEAFF. The chain combines TRBV6-6 with TRBJ1-1, with unresolved D. The germline V and J ends were trimmed by 2 bases and 5 bases, with 15 bases remaining between them. The CDR3 runs to 15 residues. The germline V gene encodes CDR1 MNHNY and CDR2 SVGAGI (reference sequence).

The chain has TRBV6-1 and TRBJ2-5; 8 nucleotides align to TRBD2. Germline V CDR1 and CDR2: MNHNS, SASEGT. Trimming removed 7 bases from V and 1 base from J; junction bases left unmatched: 8. The CDR3 sequence is 15 residues long. The CDR3 DNA is TGTGCCAGCAATCCCGAGCGGGGGATCCAAGAGACCCAGTACTTC. Translation gives CASNPERGIQETQYF.